Listed below are T cell receptor beta chains from one sample, sequenced in a study of blood T cell repertoires in COVID-19. Profiled with immunoSEQ multiplex PCR; TCRdb holds only in-frame clones, not every one. The table lists 50,000 to 65,000 clones, 70% to 90% of them singletons. The sample was peripheral blood. These receptor sequences come from a man between 70 and 80 years old with acute or convalescent COVID-19. Both conserved end residues are part of each CDR3. A D gene is named only where the DNA matches it firmly. Only part of the rows carry a size: once, few, many, or a class if the clone is expanded.

V gene,J gene,D gene,clone size,CDR3 DNA,CDR3 protein
TRBV15,TRBJ2-7,.,.,TGTGCCACCAGCAGAGATCTCTTGGGGCGCGAGCAGTACTTC,CATSRDLLGREQYF
TRBV19,TRBJ1-2,TRBD1,few,TGTGCCAGTAGTCGGGACAGGGTCTATGGCTACACCTTC,CASSRDRVYGYTF
TRBV10-3,TRBJ1-1,TRBD1,.,TGTGCCATCAGTGAGTTCACAGGGGCCCGAATGAACACTGAAGCTTTCTTT,CAISEFTGARMNTEAFF
TRBV5-6,TRBJ1-6,TRBD1,.,TGTGCCAGCAGCCAGGGACAGGGGGATTCACCCCTCCACTTT,CASSQGQGDSPLHF
TRBV24-1,TRBJ1-5,.,.,TGTGCCACCAGTGATTCAGGGCCTGGAAATCAGCCCCAGCATTTT,CATSDSGPGNQPQHF
TRBV9,TRBJ1-3,.,once,TGTGCCAGCAGCGACACGTTCTCTGGAAACACCATATATTTT,CASSDTFSGNTIYF
TRBV5-4,TRBJ2-3,.,once,TGTGCCAGCAGCCTTCTGTGGGGGCTGGGGGATACGCAGTATTTT,CASSLLWGLGDTQYF
TRBV6-2/TRBV6-3,TRBJ1-2,.,.,TGTGCCAGCAGTTACTCGGACATTTGGAAGGACACCTTC,CASSYSDIWKDTF
TRBV4-2,TRBJ1-2,.,once,TGTGCCAGCAGCCAAGGGACAGCTAACTATGGCTACACCTTC,CASSQGTANYGYTF
TRBV7-2,TRBJ1-2,TRBD1,.,TGTGCCAGCAGCTTAGCGAGGGGGCGGTCTAGGGGCTACACCTTC,CASSLARGRSRGYTF
TRBV6-1,TRBJ1-1,TRBD1,.,TGTGCCAGCAGTGAGAGACAGGGGGCCATTACTGAAGCTTTCTTT,CASSERQGAITEAFF
TRBV19,TRBJ2-7,.,.,TGTGCCAGTAGTATAGCGCCGGGGGGCGGCGAGCAGTACTTC,CASSIAPGGGEQYF
TRBV30,TRBJ1-1,.,.,TGTGCCTGGAGTGTTAGGTGGTCAGGGATTGAAGCTTTCTTT,CAWSVRWSGIEAFF
TRBV12-3/TRBV12-4,TRBJ1-2,.,.,TGTGCCAGCACCGTACAGGGCCTCCATGGCTACACCTTC,CASTVQGLHGYTF
TRBV4-3,TRBJ2-1,.,.,TGCGCCAGCAGCCAAGATGAGCGTGGAGTTTACAATGAGCAGTTCTTC,CASSQDERGVYNEQFF
TRBV28,TRBJ1-6,.,.,TGTGCCAGCAGCGGGGGGGGTGTGGACAGAATCTATTCACCCCTCCACTTT,CASSGGGVDRIYSPLHF
TRBV6-5,TRBJ1-5,.,few,TGTGCCAGTAACGAGGCAGGGCCGTCTCAGCCCCAGCATTTT,CASNEAGPSQPQHF
TRBV29-1,TRBJ1-2,.,.,TGCAGCGGCGGAGAGATTACAGGGTGGGCGGGTGGCTACACCTTC,CSGGEITGWAGGYTF
TRBV6-5,TRBJ2-2,TRBD1,.,TGTGCCAGCAGTTACTCGGGACAGGGGAACACCGGGGAGCTGTTTTTT,CASSYSGQGNTGELFF
TRBV7-9,TRBJ2-5,TRBD2,few,TGTGCCAGCAGCCCTATGGTTACTAGCGGTGAGACCCAGTACTTC,CASSPMVTSGETQYF
TRBV27,TRBJ2-7,.,.,TGTGCCAGCAGGAGGCCCGGCACCTACGAGCAGTACTTC,CASRRPGTYEQYF
TRBV2,TRBJ1-6,.,.,TGTGCCAGCAGACCGACCCCCCAGGGCCTGGGGAATTCACCCCTCCACTTT,CASRPTPQGLGNSPLHF
TRBV7-8,TRBJ2-2,TRBD1,.,TGTGCCAGCAGCGAGGGGGCGGGCACCGGGGAGCTGTTTTTT,CASSEGAGTGELFF
TRBV7-3,TRBJ1-1,.,.,TGTGCCAGCAGCTTAAATCCGGGAAACACTGAAGCTTTCTTT,CASSLNPGNTEAFF
TRBV2,TRBJ2-7,TRBD1,.,TGTGCCAGCCGGACGACAGGGGTCTACGAGCAGTACTTC,CASRTTGVYEQYF
TRBV7-2,TRBJ2-3,.,.,TGTGCCAGCAGCTTTAACCGGGACACAGATACGCAGTATTTT,CASSFNRDTDTQYF
TRBV15,TRBJ1-6,TRBD1,.,TGTGCCACCAGCAGGGGACAGGGGGGTTCACCCCTCCACTTT,CATSRGQGGSPLHF
TRBV9,TRBJ1-3,.,.,TGTGCCAGCAGCGGCAGCTCTGGAAACACCATATATTTT,CASSGSSGNTIYF
TRBV7-2,TRBJ1-1,.,.,TGTGCCAGCAGCTTAGAGGCAGGGGAGAACACTGAAGCTTTCTTT,CASSLEAGENTEAFF
TRBV28,TRBJ2-7,TRBD1,.,TGTGCCAGCGACCGGGACAGCACCTACGAGCAGTACTTC,CASDRDSTYEQYF
TRBV28,TRBJ1-4,TRBD1,.,TGTGCCAGCAGTTTGGGACAGCCTGATGAAAAACTGTTTTTT,CASSLGQPDEKLFF
TRBV7-8,TRBJ1-5,TRBD1,.,TGTGCCAGCAGCTTGGGACAGTATAGCAATCAGCCCCAGCATTTT,CASSLGQYSNQPQHF
TRBV7-2,TRBJ2-2,TRBD1,.,TGTGCCAGCAGACACGGGCAGGGGGCAACCGGGGAGCTGTTTTTT,CASRHGQGATGELFF
TRBV2,TRBJ1-2,.,.,TGTGCCAGCAGTGCTCAGGTTCAGAATGGCTACACCTTC,CASSAQVQNGYTF
TRBV4-3,TRBJ2-7,TRBD1,.,TGCGCCAGCAGTCTTTCCCCGGGACAGGGATCCGAGCAGTACTTC,CASSLSPGQGSEQYF
TRBV6-4,TRBJ2-2,TRBD1,few,TGTGCCAGCGCACGGCAGGGGGCGAACACCGGGGAGCTGTTTTTT,CASARQGANTGELFF
TRBV19,TRBJ1-1,TRBD1,.,TGTGCCAGTAGTATGGGGACAGGGGTCACTGAAGCTTTCTTT,CASSMGTGVTEAFF
TRBV7-9,TRBJ1-3,.,.,TGTGCCAGCAGCTTAGGTAGAAACACCATATATTTT,CASSLGRNTIYF
TRBV18,TRBJ2-5,TRBD1,.,TGTGCCAGCTCACGGGGGACAGGGGGCACGGAGGAGACCCAGTACTTC,CASSRGTGGTEETQYF
TRBV3-1/TRBV3-2,TRBJ2-7,.,many,TGTGCCAGCAGCCAAGATAACTACTACGAGCAGTACTTC,CASSQDNYYEQYF
TRBV6-4,TRBJ1-5,TRBD1,.,TGTGCCAGCAGTGACCCGTCCCGGGACAGTAGCAATCAGCCCCAGCATTTT,CASSDPSRDSSNQPQHF
TRBV30,TRBJ1-5,.,.,TGTGCCTGGAGTATCTGGGGGGGTAATTACCCCCAGCATTTT,CAWSIWGGNYPQHF
TRBV14,TRBJ1-4,.,.,TGTGCCAGCAGCCAAGCCGCGGGGAGTAAAGGGGAAAAACTGTTTTTT,CASSQAAGSKGEKLFF
TRBV27,TRBJ1-3,.,.,TGTGCCAGCAGTCCGACAGGTTTCTCTGGAAACACCATATATTTT,CASSPTGFSGNTIYF
TRBV30,TRBJ2-3,.,.,TGTGCCTGGCAGGAGGGGCCCAGAGATACGCAGTATTTT,CAWQEGPRDTQYF
TRBV14,TRBJ1-2,TRBD1,.,TGTGCCAGCAGCCAAGATCCCTTGACAGGGGGCTATGGCTACACCTTC,CASSQDPLTGGYGYTF
TRBV28,TRBJ2-1,.,.,TGTGCCAGCAGTTCGTCTGGCCAAAATGAGCAGTTCTTC,CASSSSGQNEQFF
TRBV25-1,TRBJ1-4,.,.,TGTGCCAGCAGTGATGAGGGTAGAACTAATGAAAAACTGTTTTTT,CASSDEGRTNEKLFF
TRBV19,TRBJ1-3,TRBD1,.,TGTGCCAGTAGTATTCGGACAGGCGCTGGAAACACCATATATTTT,CASSIRTGAGNTIYF
TRBV19,TRBJ2-6,.,.,TGTGCCAGTAAGACTCAATCTGGGGCCAACGTCCTGACTTTC,CASKTQSGANVLTF
TRBV24-1,TRBJ2-4,TRBD1,.,TGTGCCACCAGTGATTCAAGGGCCAGGGGGCGGAATATTCAGTACTTC,CATSDSRARGRNIQYF
TRBV28,TRBJ1-1,TRBD1,.,TGTGCCGGCTCCGGGACAGGGAGGGCGGAAGCTTTCTTT,CAGSGTGRAEAFF
TRBV2,TRBJ1-5,TRBD1,.,TGTGCCAGCAGGACAGGGGGCGGGGGCGGCAATCAGCCCCAGCATTTT,CASRTGGGGGNQPQHF
TRBV5-1,TRBJ2-7,TRBD2,many,TGCGCCAGTCGCGACAGCGGGGGATACGAGCAGTACTTC,CASRDSGGYEQYF
TRBV9,TRBJ1-5,.,.,TGTGCCAGCAGCCCCGGGTCGGGGGGCGGTCAGCCCCAGCATTTT,CASSPGSGGGQPQHF
TRBV12-1,TRBJ2-7,.,.,TGTGCCAGCAGCCCCCCGGGGAGCTCCTACGAGCAGTACTTC,CASSPPGSSYEQYF
TRBV5-4,TRBJ2-3,TRBD2,.,TGTGCCAGCAGCTATCGCCGGGGGGGTAGCACAGATACGCAGTATTTT,CASSYRRGGSTDTQYF
TRBV7-6,TRBJ1-1,.,once,TGTGCCAGCAGCTTTCCACCGGGACAAAAGAACACTGAAGCTTTCTTT,CASSFPPGQKNTEAFF